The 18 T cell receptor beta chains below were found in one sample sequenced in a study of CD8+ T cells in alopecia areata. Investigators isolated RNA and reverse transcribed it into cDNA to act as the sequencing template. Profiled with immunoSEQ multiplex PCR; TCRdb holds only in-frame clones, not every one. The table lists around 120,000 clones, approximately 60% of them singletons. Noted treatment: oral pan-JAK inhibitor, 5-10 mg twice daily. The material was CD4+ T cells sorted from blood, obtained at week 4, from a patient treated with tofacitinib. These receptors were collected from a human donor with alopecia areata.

The CDR3 loop is CATSRESTYQETQYF. For the CDR3, the DNA is TGTGCCACCAGCAGAGAGAGCACCTATCAAGAGACCCAGTACTTC. V is TRBV15 and J is TRBJ2-5, with no clear D. The V end lost 0 bases, the J end lost 2 bases, and 10 bases lay between the germline ends. The CDR3 is 15 residues long. Germline V CDR1 and CDR2: LNHNV, YYDKDF (reference sequence).

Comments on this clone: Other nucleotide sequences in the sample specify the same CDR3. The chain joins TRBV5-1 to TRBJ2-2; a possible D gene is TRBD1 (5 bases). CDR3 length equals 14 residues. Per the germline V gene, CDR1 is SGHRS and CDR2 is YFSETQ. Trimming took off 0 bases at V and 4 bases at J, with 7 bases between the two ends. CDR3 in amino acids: CASSLEGATGELFF. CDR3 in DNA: TGCGCCAGCAGCTTGGAAGGGGCCACCGGGGAGCTGTTTTTT.

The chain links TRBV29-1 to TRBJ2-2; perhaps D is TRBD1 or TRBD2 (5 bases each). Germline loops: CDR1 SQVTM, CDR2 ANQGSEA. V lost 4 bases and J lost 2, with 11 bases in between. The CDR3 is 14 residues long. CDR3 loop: CSVGRGVNTGELFF. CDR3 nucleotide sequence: TGCAGCGTTGGTCGGGGCGTTAACACCGGGGAGCTGTTTTTT.

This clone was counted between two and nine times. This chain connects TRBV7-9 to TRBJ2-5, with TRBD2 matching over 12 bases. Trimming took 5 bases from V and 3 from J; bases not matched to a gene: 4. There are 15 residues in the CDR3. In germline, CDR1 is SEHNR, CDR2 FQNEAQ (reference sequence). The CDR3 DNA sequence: TGTGCCAGCAGCGATACTAGCGGGGGGAAAGAGACCCAGTACTTC. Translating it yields CASSDTSGGKETQYF.

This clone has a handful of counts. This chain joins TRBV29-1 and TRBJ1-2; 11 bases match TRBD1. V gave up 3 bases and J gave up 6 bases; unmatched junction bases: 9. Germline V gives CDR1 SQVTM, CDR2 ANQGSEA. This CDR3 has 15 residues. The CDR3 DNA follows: TGCAGCGTTGACGCCCGGGACAGGGGGGGCCATGGCTACACCTTC. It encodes CSVDARDRGGHGYTF. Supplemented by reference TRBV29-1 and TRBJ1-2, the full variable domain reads SAVISQKPSRDICQRGTSLTIQCQVDSQVTMMFWYRQQPGQSLTLIATANQGSEATYESGFVIDKFPISRPNLTFSTLTVSNMSPEDSSIYLCSVDARDRGGHGYTFGSGTRLTVV.

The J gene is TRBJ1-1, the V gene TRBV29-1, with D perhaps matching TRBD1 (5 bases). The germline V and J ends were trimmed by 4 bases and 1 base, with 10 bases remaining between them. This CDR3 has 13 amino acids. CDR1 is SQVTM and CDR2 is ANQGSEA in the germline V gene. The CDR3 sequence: CSVAGRANTEAFF. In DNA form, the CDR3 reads TGCAGCGTTGCAGGCAGGGCGAACACTGAAGCTTTCTTT.

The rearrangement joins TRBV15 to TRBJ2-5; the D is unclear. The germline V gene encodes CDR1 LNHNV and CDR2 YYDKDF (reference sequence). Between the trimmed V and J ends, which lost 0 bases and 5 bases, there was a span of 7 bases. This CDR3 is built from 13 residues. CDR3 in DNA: TGTGCCACCAGCAGAGATCTGGTGGAGACCCAGTACTTC. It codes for CATSRDLVETQYF.

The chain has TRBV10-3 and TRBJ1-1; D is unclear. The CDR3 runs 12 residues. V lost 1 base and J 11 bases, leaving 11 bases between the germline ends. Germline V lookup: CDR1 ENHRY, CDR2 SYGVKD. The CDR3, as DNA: TGTGCCATCAGTGAGTTGGGCAGTCTCGCTTTCTTT. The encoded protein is CAISELGSLAFF.

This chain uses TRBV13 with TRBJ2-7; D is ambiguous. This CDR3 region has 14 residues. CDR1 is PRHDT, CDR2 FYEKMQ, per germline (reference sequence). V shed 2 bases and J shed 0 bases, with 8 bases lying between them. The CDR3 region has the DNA TGTGCCAGCAGCTTAACAGCCTACTCCTACGAGCAGTACTTC. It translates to CASSLTAYSYEQYF.

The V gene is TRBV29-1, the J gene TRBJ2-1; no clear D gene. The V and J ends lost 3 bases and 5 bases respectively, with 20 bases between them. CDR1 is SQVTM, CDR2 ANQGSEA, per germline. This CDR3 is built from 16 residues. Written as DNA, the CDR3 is TGCAGCGTTGATTCCCTCCCGCAGCTGGTGCACAATGAGCAGTTCTTC. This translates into CSVDSLPQLVHNEQFF.

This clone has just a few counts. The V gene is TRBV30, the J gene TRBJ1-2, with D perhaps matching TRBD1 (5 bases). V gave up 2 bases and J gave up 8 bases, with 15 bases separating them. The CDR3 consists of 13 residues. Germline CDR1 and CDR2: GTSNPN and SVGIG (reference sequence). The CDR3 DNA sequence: TGTGCCTGGAGTTCGAAGGGGCGGGGCGGCTACACCTTC. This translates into CAWSSKGRGGYTF.

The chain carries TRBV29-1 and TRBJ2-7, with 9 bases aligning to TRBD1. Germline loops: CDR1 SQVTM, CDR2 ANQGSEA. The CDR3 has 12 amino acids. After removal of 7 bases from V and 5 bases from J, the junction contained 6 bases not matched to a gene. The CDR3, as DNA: TGCAGCGCCCCTGGGACAGGGAACGAGCAGTACTTC. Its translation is CSAPGTGNEQYF.

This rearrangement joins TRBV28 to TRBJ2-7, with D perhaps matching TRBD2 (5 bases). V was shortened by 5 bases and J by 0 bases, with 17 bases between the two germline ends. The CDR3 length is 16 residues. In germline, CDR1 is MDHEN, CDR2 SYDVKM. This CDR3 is CASSPRWTPSSYEQYF. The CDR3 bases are TGTGCCAGCAGTCCCAGATGGACTCCAAGCTCCTACGAGCAGTACTTC.

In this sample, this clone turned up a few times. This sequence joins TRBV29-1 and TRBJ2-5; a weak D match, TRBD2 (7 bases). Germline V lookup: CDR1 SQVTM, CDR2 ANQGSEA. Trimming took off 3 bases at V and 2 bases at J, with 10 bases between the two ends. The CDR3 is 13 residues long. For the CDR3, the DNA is TGCAGCGTTGAGCGGGGGCCTCAAGAGACCCAGTACTTC. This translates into CSVERGPQETQYF.

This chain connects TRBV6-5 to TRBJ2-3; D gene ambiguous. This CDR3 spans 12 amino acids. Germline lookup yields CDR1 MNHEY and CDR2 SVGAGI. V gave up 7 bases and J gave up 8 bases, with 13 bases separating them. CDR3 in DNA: TGTGCCAGCAACTTACCCGGCAGTACGCAGTATTTT. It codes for CASNLPGSTQYF.

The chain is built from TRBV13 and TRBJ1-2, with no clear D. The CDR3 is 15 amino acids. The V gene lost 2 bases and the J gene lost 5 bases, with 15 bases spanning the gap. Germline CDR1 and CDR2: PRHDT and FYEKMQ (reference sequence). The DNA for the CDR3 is TGTGCCAGCAGCTTACGGTTTCGGGATTCTTATGGCTACACCTTC. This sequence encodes CASSLRFRDSYGYTF.

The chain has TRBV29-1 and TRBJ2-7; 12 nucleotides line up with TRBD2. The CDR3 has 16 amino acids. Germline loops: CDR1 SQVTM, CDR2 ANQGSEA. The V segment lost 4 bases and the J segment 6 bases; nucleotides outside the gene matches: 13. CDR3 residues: CSVVLVATSGGSEQYF. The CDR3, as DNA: TGCAGCGTTGTATTGGTGGCGACTAGCGGGGGATCCGAGCAGTACTTC.

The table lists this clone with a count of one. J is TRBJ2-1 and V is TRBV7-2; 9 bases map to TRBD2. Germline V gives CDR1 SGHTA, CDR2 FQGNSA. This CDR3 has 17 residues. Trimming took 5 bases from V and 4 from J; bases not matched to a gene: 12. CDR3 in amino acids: CASSPLLSSGNYNEQFF. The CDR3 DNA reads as TGTGCCAGCAGCCCTCTCCTTTCTAGCGGGAATTACAATGAGCAGTTCTTC.